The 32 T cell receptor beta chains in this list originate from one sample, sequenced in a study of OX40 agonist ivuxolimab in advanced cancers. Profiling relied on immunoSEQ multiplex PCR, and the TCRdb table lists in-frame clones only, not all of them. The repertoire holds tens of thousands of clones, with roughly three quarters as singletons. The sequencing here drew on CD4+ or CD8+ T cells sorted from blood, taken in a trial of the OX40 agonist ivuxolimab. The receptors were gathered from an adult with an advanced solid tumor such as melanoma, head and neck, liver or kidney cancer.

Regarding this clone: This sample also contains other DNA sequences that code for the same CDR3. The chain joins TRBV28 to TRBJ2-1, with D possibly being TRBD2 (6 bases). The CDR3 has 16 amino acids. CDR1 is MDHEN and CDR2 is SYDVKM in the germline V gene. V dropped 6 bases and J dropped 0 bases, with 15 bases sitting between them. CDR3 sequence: CASSPRGGSSYNEQFF. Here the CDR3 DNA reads TGTGCCAGCAGCCCCCGGGGAGGAAGCTCCTACAATGAGCAGTTCTTC.

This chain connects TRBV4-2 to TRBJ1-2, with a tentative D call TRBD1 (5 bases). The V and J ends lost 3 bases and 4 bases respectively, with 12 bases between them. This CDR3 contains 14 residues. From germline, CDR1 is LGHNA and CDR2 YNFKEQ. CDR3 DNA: TGTGCCAGCAGCCATGACCGGGACCTCTATGGCTACACCTTC. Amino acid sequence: CASSHDRDLYGYTF.

The chain's CDR3 is CASSGASVGTDTQYF. CDR3 DNA sequence: TGTGCCAGCAGTGGGGCTAGCGTAGGCACAGATACGCAGTATTTT. The rearrangement links TRBV2 to TRBJ2-3, with D perhaps matching TRBD2 (6 bases). V was cut by 4 bases and J by 1 base, with 12 bases left in between. This CDR3 comprises 15 residues. From germline, CDR1 is SNHLY and CDR2 FYNNEI.

The CDR3 protein is CASGTGVYSNQPQHF. DNA for the CDR3: TGTGCCTCAGGGACAGGAGTCTATAGCAATCAGCCCCAGCATTTT. The chain recombines TRBV10-3 with TRBJ1-5; 8 bases map to TRBD1. CDR1 and CDR2 (germline): ENHRY, SYGVKD. The CDR3 contains 15 residues. The J segment lost 0 bases and the V segment lost 11 bases, leaving 9 bases of the junction unmatched.

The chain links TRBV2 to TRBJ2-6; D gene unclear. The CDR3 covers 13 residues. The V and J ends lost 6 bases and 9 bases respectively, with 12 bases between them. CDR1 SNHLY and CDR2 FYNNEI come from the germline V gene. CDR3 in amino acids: CASSRALVNVLTF. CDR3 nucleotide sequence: TGTGCCAGCAGCCGGGCCCTGGTCAACGTCCTGACTTTC.

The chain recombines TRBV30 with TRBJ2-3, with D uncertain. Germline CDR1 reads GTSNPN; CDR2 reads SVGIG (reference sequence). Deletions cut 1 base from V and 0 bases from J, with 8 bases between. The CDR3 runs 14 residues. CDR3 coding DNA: TGTGCCTGGAGTGAGACCCTGAGCACAGATACGCAGTATTTT. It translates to CAWSETLSTDTQYF.

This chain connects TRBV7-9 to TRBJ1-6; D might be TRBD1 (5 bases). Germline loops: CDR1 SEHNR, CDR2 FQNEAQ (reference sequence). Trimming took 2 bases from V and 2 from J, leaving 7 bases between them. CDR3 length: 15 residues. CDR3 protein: CASSLSQAYNSPLHF. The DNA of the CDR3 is TGTGCCAGCAGCTTATCACAGGCCTATAATTCACCCCTCCACTTT.

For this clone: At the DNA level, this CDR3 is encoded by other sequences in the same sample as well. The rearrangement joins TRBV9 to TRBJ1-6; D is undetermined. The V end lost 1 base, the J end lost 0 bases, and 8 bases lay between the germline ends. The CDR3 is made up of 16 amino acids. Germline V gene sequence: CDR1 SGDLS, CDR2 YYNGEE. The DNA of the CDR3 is TGTGCCAGCAGCGTAAAAGGGAGCTCCTATAATTCACCCCTCCACTTT. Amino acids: CASSVKGSSYNSPLHF.

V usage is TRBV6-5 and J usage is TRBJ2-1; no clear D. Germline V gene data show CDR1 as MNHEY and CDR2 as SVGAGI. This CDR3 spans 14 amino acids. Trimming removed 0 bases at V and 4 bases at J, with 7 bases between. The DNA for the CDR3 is TGTGCCAGCAGTTACTCCAACCGGTACAATGAGCAGTTCTTC. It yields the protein CASSYSNRYNEQFF.

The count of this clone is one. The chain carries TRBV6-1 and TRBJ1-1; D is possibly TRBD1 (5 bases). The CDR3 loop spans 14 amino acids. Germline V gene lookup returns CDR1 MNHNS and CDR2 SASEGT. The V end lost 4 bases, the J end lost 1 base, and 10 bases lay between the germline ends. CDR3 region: CASSVEGWNTEAFF. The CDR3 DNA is TGTGCCAGCAGTGTAGAGGGGTGGAACACTGAAGCTTTCTTT.

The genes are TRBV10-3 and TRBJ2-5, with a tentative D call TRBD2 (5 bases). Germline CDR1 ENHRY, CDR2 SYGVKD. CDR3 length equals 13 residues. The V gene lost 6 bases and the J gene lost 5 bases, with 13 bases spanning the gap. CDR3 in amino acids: CAISDSEVETQYF. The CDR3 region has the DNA TGTGCCATCAGCGATTCGGAGGTGGAGACCCAGTACTTC.

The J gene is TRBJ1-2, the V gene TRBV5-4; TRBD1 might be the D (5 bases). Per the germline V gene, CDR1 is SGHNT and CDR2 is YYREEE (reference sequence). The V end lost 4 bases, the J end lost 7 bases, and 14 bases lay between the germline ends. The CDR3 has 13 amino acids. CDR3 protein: CASSPVFGGGYTF. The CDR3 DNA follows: TGTGCCAGCAGCCCGGTTTTCGGGGGTGGCTACACCTTC.

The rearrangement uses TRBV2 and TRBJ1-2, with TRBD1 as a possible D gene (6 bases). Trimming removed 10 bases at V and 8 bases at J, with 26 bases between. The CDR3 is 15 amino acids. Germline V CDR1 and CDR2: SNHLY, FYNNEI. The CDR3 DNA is TGTGCCACCTCCGAGACAGGCCCCGGCGGGTGGGGCTACACCTTC. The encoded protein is CATSETGPGGWGYTF.

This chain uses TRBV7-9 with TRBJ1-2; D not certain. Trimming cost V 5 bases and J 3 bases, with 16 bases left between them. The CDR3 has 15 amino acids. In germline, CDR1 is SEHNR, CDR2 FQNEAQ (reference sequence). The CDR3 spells CASSVGGVGDYGYTF. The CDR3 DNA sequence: TGTGCCAGCAGCGTCGGTGGGGTTGGGGACTATGGCTACACCTTC.

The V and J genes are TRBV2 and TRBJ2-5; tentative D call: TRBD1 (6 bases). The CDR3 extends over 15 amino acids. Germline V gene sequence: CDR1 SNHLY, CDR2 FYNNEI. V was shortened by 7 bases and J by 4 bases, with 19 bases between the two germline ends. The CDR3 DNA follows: TGTGCCAGCACCCCCCAAAGTGGCAGGGGAGAGACCCAGTACTTC. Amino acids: CASTPQSGRGETQYF.

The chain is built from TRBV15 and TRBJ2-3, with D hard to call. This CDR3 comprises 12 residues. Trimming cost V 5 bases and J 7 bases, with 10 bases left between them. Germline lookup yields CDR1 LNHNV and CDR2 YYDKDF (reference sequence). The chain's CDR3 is CATSGNVNTQYF. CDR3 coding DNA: TGTGCCACCAGCGGAAACGTGAATACGCAGTATTTT.

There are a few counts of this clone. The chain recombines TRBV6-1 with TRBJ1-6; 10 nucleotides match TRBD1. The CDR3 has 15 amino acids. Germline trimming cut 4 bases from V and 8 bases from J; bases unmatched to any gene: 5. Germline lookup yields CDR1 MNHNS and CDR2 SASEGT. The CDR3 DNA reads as TGTGCCAGCAGTGGGGGACAGGGGACGTATTCACCCCTCCACTTT. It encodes CASSGGQGTYSPLHF.

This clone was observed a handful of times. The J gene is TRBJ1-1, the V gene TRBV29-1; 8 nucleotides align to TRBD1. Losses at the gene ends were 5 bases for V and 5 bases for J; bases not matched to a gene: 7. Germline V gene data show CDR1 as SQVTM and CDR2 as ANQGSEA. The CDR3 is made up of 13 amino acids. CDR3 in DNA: TGCAGCGTTCAAGGACAGGGCTATACTGAAGCTTTCTTT. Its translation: CSVQGQGYTEAFF.

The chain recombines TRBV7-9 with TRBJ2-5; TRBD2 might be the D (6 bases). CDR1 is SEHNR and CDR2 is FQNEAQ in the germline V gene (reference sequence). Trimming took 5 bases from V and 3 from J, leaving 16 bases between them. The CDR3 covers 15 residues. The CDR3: CASSPGISGKETQYF. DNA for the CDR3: TGTGCCAGCAGCCCGGGGATTAGCGGTAAAGAGACCCAGTACTTC.

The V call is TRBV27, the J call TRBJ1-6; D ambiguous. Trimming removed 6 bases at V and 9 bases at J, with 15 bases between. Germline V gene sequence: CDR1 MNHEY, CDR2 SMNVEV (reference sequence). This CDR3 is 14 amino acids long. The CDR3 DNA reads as TGTGCCAGCAGAAAGGGCCCGGGTACTTCACCCCTCCACTTT. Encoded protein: CASRKGPGTSPLHF.

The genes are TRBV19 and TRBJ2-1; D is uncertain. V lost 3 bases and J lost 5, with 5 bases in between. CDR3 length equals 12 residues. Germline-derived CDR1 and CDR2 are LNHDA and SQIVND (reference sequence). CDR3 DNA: TGTGCCAGTAGTATTAATGACAATGAGCAGTTCTTC. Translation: CASSINDNEQFF.

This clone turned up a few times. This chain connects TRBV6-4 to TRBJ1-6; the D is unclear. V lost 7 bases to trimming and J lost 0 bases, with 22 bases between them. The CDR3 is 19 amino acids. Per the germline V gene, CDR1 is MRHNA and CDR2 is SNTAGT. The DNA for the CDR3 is TGTGCCAGCAAGTTCGGAGTTCATGAGCCTAGCTCCTATAATTCACCCCTCCACTTT. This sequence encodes CASKFGVHEPSSYNSPLHF.

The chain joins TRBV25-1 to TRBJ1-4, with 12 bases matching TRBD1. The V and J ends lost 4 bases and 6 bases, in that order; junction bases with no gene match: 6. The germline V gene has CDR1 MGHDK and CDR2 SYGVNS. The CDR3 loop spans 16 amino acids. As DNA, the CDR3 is TGTGCCAGCAGTGTAAGGGGACAGGGGGCGTATGAAAAACTGTTTTTT. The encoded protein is CASSVRGQGAYEKLFF. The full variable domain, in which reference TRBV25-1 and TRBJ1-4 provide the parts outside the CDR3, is EADIYQTPRYLVIGTGKKITLECSQTMGHDKMYWYQQDPGMELHLIHYSYGVNSTEKGDLSSESTVSRIRTEHFPLTLESARPSHTSQYLCASSVRGQGAYEKLFFGSGTQLSVL.

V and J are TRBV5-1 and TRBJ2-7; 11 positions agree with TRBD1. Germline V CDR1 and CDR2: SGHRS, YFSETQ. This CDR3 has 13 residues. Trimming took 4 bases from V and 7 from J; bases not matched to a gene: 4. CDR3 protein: CASSQDRGQEQYF. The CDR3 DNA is TGCGCCAGCAGCCAGGACAGGGGGCAGGAGCAGTACTTC.

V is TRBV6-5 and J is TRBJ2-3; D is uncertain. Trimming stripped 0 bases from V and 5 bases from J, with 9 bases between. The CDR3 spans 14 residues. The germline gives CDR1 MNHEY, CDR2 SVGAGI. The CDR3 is CASSYSSWRDTQYF. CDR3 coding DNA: TGTGCCAGCAGTTACTCGAGTTGGAGAGATACGCAGTATTTT.

The CDR3 nucleotides read TGTGCCAGCAGGGCAGAAGCCTCTTTAAATTCACCCCTCCACTTT. Residues: CASRAEASLNSPLHF. The rearrangement joins TRBV27 to TRBJ1-6; no reliable D call. The germline V gene encodes CDR1 MNHEY and CDR2 SMNVEV (reference sequence). This CDR3 region has 15 residues. V lost 6 bases, J lost 7 bases, and 16 bases lay in between.

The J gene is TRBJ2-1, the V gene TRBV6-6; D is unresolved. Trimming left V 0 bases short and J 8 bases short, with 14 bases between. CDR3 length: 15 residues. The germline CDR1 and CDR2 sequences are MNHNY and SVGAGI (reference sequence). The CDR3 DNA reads TGTGCCAGCAGTTACTCTGCGGATCCAAACGATGAGCAGTTCTTC. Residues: CASSYSADPNDEQFF.

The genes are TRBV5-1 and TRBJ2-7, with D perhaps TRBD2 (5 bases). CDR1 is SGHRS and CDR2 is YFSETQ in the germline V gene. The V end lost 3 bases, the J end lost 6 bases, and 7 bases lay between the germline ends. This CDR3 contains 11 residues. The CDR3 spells CASSSGSEQYF. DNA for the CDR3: TGCGCCAGCAGCTCGGGAAGCGAGCAGTACTTC.

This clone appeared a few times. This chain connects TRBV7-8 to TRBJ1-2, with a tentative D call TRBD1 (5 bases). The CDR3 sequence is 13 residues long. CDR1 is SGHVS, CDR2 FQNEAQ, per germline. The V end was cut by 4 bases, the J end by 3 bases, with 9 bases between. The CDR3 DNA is TGTGCCAGCAGCTCGGACAACTACTATGGCTACACCTTC. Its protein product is CASSSDNYYGYTF.

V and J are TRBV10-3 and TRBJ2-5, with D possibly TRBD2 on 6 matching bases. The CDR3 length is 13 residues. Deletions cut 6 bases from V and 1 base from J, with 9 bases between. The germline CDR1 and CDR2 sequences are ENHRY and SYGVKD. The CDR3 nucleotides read TGTGCCATCAGGGGAGGAGGCCAAGAGACCCAGTACTTC. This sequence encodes CAIRGGGQETQYF.

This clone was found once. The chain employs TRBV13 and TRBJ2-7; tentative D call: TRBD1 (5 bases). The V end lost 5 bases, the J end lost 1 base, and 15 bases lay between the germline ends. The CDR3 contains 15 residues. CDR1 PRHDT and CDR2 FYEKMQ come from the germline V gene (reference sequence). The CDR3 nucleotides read TGTGCCAGCAGCCCCCGGCAGGGTGGGTCCTACGAGCAGTACTTC. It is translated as CASSPRQGGSYEQYF.

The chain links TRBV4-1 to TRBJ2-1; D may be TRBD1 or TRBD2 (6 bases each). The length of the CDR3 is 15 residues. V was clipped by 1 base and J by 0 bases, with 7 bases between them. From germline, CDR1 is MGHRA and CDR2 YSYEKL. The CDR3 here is CASSQGGASYNEQFF. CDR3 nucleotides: TGCGCCAGCAGCCAAGGGGGGGCCTCCTACAATGAGCAGTTCTTC.